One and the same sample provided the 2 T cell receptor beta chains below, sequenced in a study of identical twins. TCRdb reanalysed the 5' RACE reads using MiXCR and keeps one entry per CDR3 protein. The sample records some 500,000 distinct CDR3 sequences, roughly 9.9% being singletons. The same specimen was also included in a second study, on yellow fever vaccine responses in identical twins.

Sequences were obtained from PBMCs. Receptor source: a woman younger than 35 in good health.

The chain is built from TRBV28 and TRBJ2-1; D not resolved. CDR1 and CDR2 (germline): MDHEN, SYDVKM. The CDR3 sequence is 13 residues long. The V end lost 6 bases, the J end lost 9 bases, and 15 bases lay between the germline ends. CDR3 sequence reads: CASRAHTSAEQFF. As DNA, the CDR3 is TGTGCCAGCAGAGCTCATACCTCCGCTGAGCAGTTCTTC.

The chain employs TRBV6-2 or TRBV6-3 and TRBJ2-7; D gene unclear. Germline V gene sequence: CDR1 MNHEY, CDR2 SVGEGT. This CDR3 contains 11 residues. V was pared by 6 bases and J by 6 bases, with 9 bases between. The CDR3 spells CASSPRREQYF. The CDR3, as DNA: TGTGCCAGCAGCCCCCGCCGCGAGCAGTACTTC.